The 28 T cell receptor beta chains presented below share a single source sample, sequenced in a study of T cells in Graves' hyperthyroidism and ophthalmopathy. RNA transcripts yielded amplified TCR beta CDR3 regions. The TCR CDR3 first-round RT-PCR relied on the HTBI primer set. TCRdb re-analysed the multiplex PCR reads in MiXCR, keeping a single row per CDR3 protein. The table shows 300,000 to 450,000 distinct CDR3 sequences, with 25% occurring only once. The sequenced sample was blood. The receptors originated from a man in his fifties with Graves' hyperthyroidism.

This rearrangement joins TRBV19 to TRBJ2-6, with D perhaps TRBD1 (6 bases). Trimming cost V 3 bases and J 2 bases, with 14 bases left between them. The germline gives CDR1 LNHDA, CDR2 SQIVND (reference sequence). This CDR3 spans 17 amino acids. CDR3 coding DNA: TGTGCCAGTAGTATCCTTACAGGGAGCCCTGGGGCCAACGTCCTGACTTTC. It yields the protein CASSILTGSPGANVLTF.

This chain connects TRBV18 to TRBJ2-5, with 7 positions matching TRBD1. V lost 6 bases, J lost 5 bases, and 12 bases stayed unmatched. Per the germline V gene, CDR1 is KGHSH and CDR2 is LQKENI. The CDR3 is 15 residues long. The CDR3 DNA follows: TGTGCCAGCTCGCCATCGACAGGGAGTTTGGAGACCCAGTACTTC. Translation gives CASSPSTGSLETQYF.

The rearrangement joins TRBV28 to TRBJ1-5; D unclear. The CDR3 consists of 14 residues. V lost 9 bases to trimming and J lost 5 bases, with 17 bases between them. Germline CDR1 MDHEN, CDR2 SYDVKM. This chain's CDR3 is CASQRELQYQPQHF. CDR3 sequence (DNA): TGTGCCAGTCAACGGGAGCTACAATATCAGCCCCAGCATTTT.

The sample holds a few counts of this clonotype. The chain joins TRBV6-5 to TRBJ2-7, with TRBD1 identical over 8 bases. The CDR3 has 16 amino acids. V shed 0 bases and J 6 bases; nucleotides not matched to a gene: 10. CDR1 and CDR2 (germline): MNHEY, SVGAGI. In DNA, the CDR3 is TGTGCCAGCAGTTACTCCGGACAGGGCGGGCTGTCCGAGCAGTACTTC. Its protein product is CASSYSGQGGLSEQYF.

The chain is built from TRBV7-9 and TRBJ1-2; possibly TRBD1 for D (6 bases). This CDR3 is 12 amino acids long. Trimming removed 5 bases at V and 8 bases at J, with 12 bases between. CDR1 and CDR2 (germline): SEHNR, FQNEAQ (reference sequence). DNA of the CDR3: TGTGCCAGCAGCCCAGACAGGAGCGGCTACACCTTC. It specifies CASSPDRSGYTF.

This clonotype was observed a handful of times. V and J are TRBV3-1 and TRBJ2-5, with D possibly matching TRBD1 (5 bases). The CDR3 sequence is 15 residues long. V lost 2 bases to trimming and J lost 1 base, with 11 bases between them. Germline lookup yields CDR1 LGHDT and CDR2 YNNKEL (reference sequence). CDR3 nucleotides: TGTGCCAGCAGCCAATCAGGACACCGCCAAGAGACCCAGTACTTC. Protein: CASSQSGHRQETQYF.

The genes are TRBV30 and TRBJ2-2, with D possibly being TRBD2 (5 bases). The V end was cut by 6 bases, the J end by 6 bases, with 11 bases between. There are 12 residues in the CDR3. Germline V gives CDR1 GTSNPN, CDR2 SVGIG (reference sequence). CDR3: CACLTRAGELFF. CDR3 nucleotide sequence: TGTGCCTGCCTTACTAGGGCCGGGGAGCTGTTTTTT.

This clonotype has ten or more counts. V and J are TRBV11-2 and TRBJ2-7, with 10 nucleotides matching TRBD2. This CDR3 is built from 15 residues. The germline V gene has CDR1 SGHAT and CDR2 FQNNGV. J lost 4 bases, V lost 5 bases, and 8 bases had no gene match. The CDR3, as DNA: TGTGCCAGCAGCCCCCTGGCTAGCGGGAGTTACGAGCAGTACTTC. It encodes CASSPLASGSYEQYF.

This clonotype has a count of ten or more. V is TRBV6-6 and J is TRBJ2-5, with D perhaps given as TRBD1 or TRBD2 (7 bases each). The germline V gene has CDR1 MNHNY and CDR2 SVGAGI (reference sequence). This CDR3 comprises 14 residues. V was pared by 2 bases and J by 5 bases, with 12 bases between. The CDR3 region is CASSYVQGGETQYF. As DNA, the CDR3 is TGTGCCAGCAGTTACGTCCAGGGGGGGGAGACCCAGTACTTC.

Only a few counts were recorded for this clonotype. This chain connects TRBV12-3 or TRBV12-4 to TRBJ1-1; TRBD1 agrees at 7 bases. CDR3 length equals 13 residues. V trimming: 10 bases; J trimming: 1 base; junction bases outside the gene matches: 6. CDR3 loop: CATRRQGNTEAFF. The CDR3, as DNA: TGTGCCACGAGAAGACAGGGGAACACTGAAGCTTTCTTT.

This clonotype was counted ten times or more. The chain carries TRBV29-1 and TRBJ2-3; D gene uncertain. The CDR3 is made up of 12 amino acids. Trimming cost V 3 bases and J 3 bases, with 7 bases left between them. From germline, CDR1 is SQVTM and CDR2 ANQGSEA. DNA of the CDR3: TGCAGCGTTGATCCCGGGACAGATACGCAGTATTTT. Translation gives CSVDPGTDTQYF.

In regard to this clonotype: The conserved final phenylalanine or tryptophan is absent from the CDR3, which likely points to a read error. The rearrangement links TRBV5-1 to TRBJ1-1; D unclear. The V end was cut by 6 bases, the J end by 3 bases, with 6 bases between. The length of the CDR3 is 11 residues. From germline, CDR1 is SGHRS and CDR2 YFSETQ. Here the CDR3 DNA reads TGCGCCAGCAAAGAAGACACTGAAGCTTTCTGT. Translating it yields CASKEDTEAFC.

The sample holds many counts of this clonotype. The rearrangement uses TRBV24-1 and TRBJ2-7; 11 bases are shared with TRBD2. There are 15 residues in the CDR3. The J segment lost 6 bases and the V segment lost 5 bases, leaving 8 bases of the junction unmatched. Germline assignment: CDR1 KGHDR and CDR2 SFDVKD. CDR3 loop: CATSGGLADLREQYF. In DNA, the CDR3 is TGTGCCACCAGTGGGGGACTAGCGGACCTACGCGAGCAGTACTTC.

The chain is built from TRBV11-1 and TRBJ2-7; maybe TRBD2 (6 bases). CDR1 is SGHAT, CDR2 FQDESV, per germline (reference sequence). The CDR3 loop spans 14 amino acids. V lost 4 bases and J lost 7, with 17 bases in between. DNA for the CDR3: TGTGCCAGCAGCTCTCGGGGGAGTGGCAGGGAGCAGTACTTC. This codes for CASSSRGSGREQYF.

This chain connects TRBV5-1 to TRBJ2-1, with TRBD2 matching over 7 bases. The germline V gene encodes CDR1 SGHRS and CDR2 YFSETQ. This CDR3 is built from 17 residues. V trimming: 0 bases; J trimming: 6 bases; junction bases outside the gene matches: 12. The CDR3 nucleotides read TGCGCCAGCAGCTTGGGGGGGGGGACGACGACCCCCAATGAGCAGTTCTTC. Its translation is CASSLGGGTTTPNEQFF. Looking up the rest from reference TRBV5-1 and TRBJ2-1 gives the full variable domain: KAGVTQTPRYLIKTRGQQVTLSCSPISGHRSVSWYQQTPGQGLQFLFEYFSETQRNKGNFPGRFSGRQFSNSRSEMNVSTLELGDSALYLCASSLGGGTTTPNEQFFGPGTRLTVL.

This clonotype was seen a few times. The V gene is TRBV28, the J gene TRBJ2-2; TRBD1 matches at 8 bases. Looked up from germline, CDR1 is MDHEN and CDR2 is SYDVKM. The CDR3 totals 14 residues. Trimming removed 8 bases from V and 5 bases from J; junction bases left unmatched: 7. CDR3 residues: CASGIGQGTGELFF. In DNA form, the CDR3 reads TGTGCCAGCGGGATTGGACAGGGAACCGGGGAGCTGTTTTTT.

V gene TRBV7-9 combines with J gene TRBJ2-7, with D perhaps matching TRBD2 (5 bases). The CDR3 runs to 14 residues. Germline lookup yields CDR1 SEHNR and CDR2 FQNEAQ (reference sequence). Deletions cut 0 bases from V and 3 bases from J, with 9 bases between. CDR3 coding DNA: TGTGCCAGCAGCTTAGCTGGACTGGTCTACGAGCAGTACTTC. It yields the protein CASSLAGLVYEQYF.

The chain uses TRBV5-1 and TRBJ2-7, with 7 positions matching TRBD1. V was clipped by 3 bases and J by 3 bases; unmatched bases: 3. Germline assignment: CDR1 SGHRS and CDR2 YFSETQ. The CDR3 runs 13 residues. In DNA form, the CDR3 reads TGCGCCAGCAGCTCCACAGGGGACTACGAGCAGTACTTC. Its protein product is CASSSTGDYEQYF.

Many counts were recorded for this clonotype. J is TRBJ2-7 and V is TRBV7-2; 10 bases map to TRBD2. Germline-derived CDR1 and CDR2 are SGHTA and FQGNSA. Trimming removed 5 bases from V and 5 bases from J; junction bases left unmatched: 18. This CDR3 contains 18 residues. The CDR3 DNA is TGTGCCAGCAGCGCTGGACTAGCGGTGCCACAGCTGGGAGACGAGCAGTACTTC. This gives the protein CASSAGLAVPQLGDEQYF. The variable domain in full, with the rest retrieved from reference TRBV7-2 and TRBJ2-7, is GAGVSQSPSNKVTEKGKDVELRCDPISGHTALYWYRQSLGQGLEFLIYFQGNSAPDKSGLPSDRFSAERTGGSVSTLTIQRTQQEDSAVYLCASSAGLAVPQLGDEQYFGPGTRLTVT.

This clonotype was detected ten times or more. This chain joins TRBV20-1 and TRBJ2-5, with a weak D call TRBD1 (5 bases). Per germline, CDR1 DFQATT and CDR2 SNEGSKA (reference sequence). The V end was cut by 6 bases, the J end by 3 bases, with 14 bases between. The CDR3 has 13 residues. The CDR3 DNA reads as TGCAGTGCGCAAAGGGGCATAAAAGAGACCCAGTACTTC. Protein: CSAQRGIKETQYF.

This clonotype occurred many times. The genes are TRBV29-1 and TRBJ1-1; the D gene is possibly TRBD1 (5 bases). V dropped 5 bases and J dropped 0 bases, with 13 bases sitting between them. The V gene's germline CDR1 is SQVTM and CDR2 ANQGSEA. This CDR3 spans 14 amino acids. CDR3 nucleotides: TGCAGCGTTCTCGCCGGAGGGGTGAACACTGAAGCTTTCTTT. It translates to CSVLAGGVNTEAFF.

This clonotype was seen once. The J gene is TRBJ1-1, the V gene TRBV20-1; no definite D call. CDR3 length: 14 residues. The V end was cut by 0 bases, the J end by 2 bases, with 10 bases between. CDR1 is DFQATT and CDR2 is SNEGSKA in the germline V gene (reference sequence). CDR3 protein: CSARDWSRNTEAFF. The DNA for the CDR3 is TGCAGTGCTAGAGATTGGTCCAGAAACACTGAAGCTTTCTTT.

This clonotype was observed a handful of times. The genes are TRBV6-1 and TRBJ2-5, with D perhaps given as TRBD1 or TRBD2 (7 bases each). This CDR3 is built from 15 residues. The ends were cut back, 6 bases at V and 4 bases at J, with 18 bases in the middle. Germline lookup yields CDR1 MNHNS and CDR2 SASEGT. The CDR3 loop reads CASSAQGGWGETQYF. In DNA form, the CDR3 reads TGTGCCAGCAGCGCTCAGGGGGGGTGGGGAGAGACCCAGTACTTC.

The chain has TRBV27 and TRBJ1-6; D is perhaps TRBD1 (6 bases). In germline, CDR1 is MNHEY, CDR2 SMNVEV (reference sequence). CDR3 length equals 15 residues. V was shortened by 2 bases and J by 5 bases, with 10 bases between the two germline ends. The DNA of the CDR3 is TGTGCCAGCAGTTTAGAGGGGGAGAATAATTCACCCCTCCACTTT. Protein product: CASSLEGENNSPLHF.

The chain joins TRBV4-1 to TRBJ2-1; 7 positions agree with TRBD2. The germline V gene has CDR1 MGHRA and CDR2 YSYEKL. The CDR3 totals 15 residues. V shed 1 base and J 10 bases; nucleotides not matched to a gene: 10. The CDR3 spells CASSQAWSGMREQFF. DNA of the CDR3: TGCGCCAGCAGCCAAGCTTGGAGCGGGATGAGGGAGCAGTTCTTC.

This clonotype appeared a few times. J is TRBJ2-3 and V is TRBV27; 14 positions agree with TRBD2. CDR3 size: 17 residues. Germline V gives CDR1 MNHEY, CDR2 SMNVEV (reference sequence). The V segment lost 4 bases and the J segment 5 bases; nucleotides outside the gene matches: 8. CDR3 protein: CASSSRLAGGLIDTQYF. In DNA, the CDR3 is TGTGCCAGCAGTTCCAGACTAGCGGGAGGGCTGATAGATACGCAGTATTTT.

Many counts were recorded for this clonotype. The rearrangement uses TRBV29-1 and TRBJ1-1; 12 nucleotides agree with TRBD1. The CDR3 consists of 13 residues. V trimming: 7 bases; J trimming: 3 bases; junction bases outside the gene matches: 3. The V gene's germline CDR1 is SQVTM and CDR2 ANQGSEA. CDR3 sequence: CSAGTGGDTEAFF. Here the CDR3 DNA reads TGCAGCGCTGGGACAGGGGGCGACACTGAAGCTTTCTTT.

This clonotype has a handful of counts. This sequence joins TRBV18 and TRBJ2-1; 8 bases are shared with TRBD2. The CDR3 extends over 15 amino acids. The ends lost 1 base at V and 4 bases at J; junction bases unmatched: 3. Germline-derived CDR1 and CDR2 are KGHSH and LQKENI. The CDR3 DNA follows: TGTGCCAGCTCACCACGGCGGGAGGATTACAATGAGCAGTTCTTC. Translation gives CASSPRREDYNEQFF.